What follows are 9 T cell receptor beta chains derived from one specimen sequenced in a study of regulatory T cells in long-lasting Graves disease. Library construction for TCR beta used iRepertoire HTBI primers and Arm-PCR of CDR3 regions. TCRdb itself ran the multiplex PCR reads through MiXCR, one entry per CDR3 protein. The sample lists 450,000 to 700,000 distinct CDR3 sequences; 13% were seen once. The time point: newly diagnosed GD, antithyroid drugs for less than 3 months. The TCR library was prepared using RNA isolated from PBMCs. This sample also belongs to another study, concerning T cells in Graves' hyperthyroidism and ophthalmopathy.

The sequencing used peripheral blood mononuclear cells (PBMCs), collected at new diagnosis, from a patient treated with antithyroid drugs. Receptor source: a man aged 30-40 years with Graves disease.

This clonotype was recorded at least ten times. The CDR3 sequence: CASSLLGQVNTEAFF. The CDR3 bases are TGCGCCAGCAGCTTGTTGGGACAGGTGAACACTGAAGCTTTCTTT. The chain joins TRBV5-1 to TRBJ1-1; 8 bases align to TRBD1. Germline V CDR1 and CDR2: SGHRS, YFSETQ. The CDR3 extends over 15 amino acids. The junction had 2 bases not matched to a gene; V was cut back by 1 base and J by 0 bases.

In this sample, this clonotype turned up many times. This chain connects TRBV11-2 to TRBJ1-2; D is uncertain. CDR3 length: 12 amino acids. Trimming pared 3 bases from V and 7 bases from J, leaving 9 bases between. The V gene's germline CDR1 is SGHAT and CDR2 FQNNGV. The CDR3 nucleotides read TGTGCCAGCAGCTTCGGGTTAACTGGCTACACCTTC. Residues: CASSFGLTGYTF.

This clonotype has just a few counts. The CDR3 spells CASSRHTGTSDSNTGELFF. For the CDR3, the DNA is TGTGCCAGCAGCCGACACACGGGGACTAGCGATTCGAACACCGGGGAGCTGTTTTTT. The rearrangement uses TRBV7-9 and TRBJ2-2; 10 nucleotides line up with TRBD2. Trimming at V came to 5 bases and at J to 0 bases, leaving 12 bases not matched to a gene. Germline V gives CDR1 SEHNR, CDR2 FQNEAQ (reference sequence). There are 19 residues in the CDR3.

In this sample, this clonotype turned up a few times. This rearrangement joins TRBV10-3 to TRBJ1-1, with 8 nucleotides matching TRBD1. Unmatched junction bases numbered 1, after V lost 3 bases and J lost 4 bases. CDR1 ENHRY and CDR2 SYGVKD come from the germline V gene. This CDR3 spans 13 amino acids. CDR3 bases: TGTGCCATCAGTGACCAGGGGGCCACTGAAGCTTTCTTT. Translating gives CAISDQGATEAFF.

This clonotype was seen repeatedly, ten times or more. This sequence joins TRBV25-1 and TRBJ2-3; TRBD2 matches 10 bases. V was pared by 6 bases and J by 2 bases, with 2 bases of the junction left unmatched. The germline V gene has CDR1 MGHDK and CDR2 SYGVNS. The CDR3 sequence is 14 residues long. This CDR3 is CASSTSGATDTQYF. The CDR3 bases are TGTGCCAGCAGCACTAGCGGGGCCACAGATACGCAGTATTTT.

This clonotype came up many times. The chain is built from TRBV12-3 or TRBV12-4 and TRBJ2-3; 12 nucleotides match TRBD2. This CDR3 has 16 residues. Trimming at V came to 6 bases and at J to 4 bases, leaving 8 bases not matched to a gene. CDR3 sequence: CASRPRLAGAPDTQYF. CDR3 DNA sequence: TGTGCCAGCAGACCCAGACTAGCGGGAGCCCCAGATACGCAGTATTTT.

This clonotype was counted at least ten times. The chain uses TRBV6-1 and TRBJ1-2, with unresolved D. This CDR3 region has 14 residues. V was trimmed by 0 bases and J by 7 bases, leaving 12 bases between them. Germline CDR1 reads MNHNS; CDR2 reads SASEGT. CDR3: CASSEASGDVGYTF. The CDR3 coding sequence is TGTGCCAGCAGTGAAGCGTCGGGAGACGTTGGCTACACCTTC.

In DNA form, the CDR3 reads TGTGCCAGCAGCCATCCCGTCGGGGCAGGAAACTACGAGCAGTACTTC. Translating gives CASSHPVGAGNYEQYF. This chain joins TRBV3-1 and TRBJ2-7; either TRBD1 or TRBD2 may fit D (5 bases each). The CDR3 length is 16 residues. Trimming left V 3 bases short and J 3 bases short, with 18 bases between. Germline CDR1 LGHDT, CDR2 YNNKEL (reference sequence).

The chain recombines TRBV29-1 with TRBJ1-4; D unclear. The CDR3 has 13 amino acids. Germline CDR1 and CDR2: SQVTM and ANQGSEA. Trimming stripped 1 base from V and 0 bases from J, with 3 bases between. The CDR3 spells CSVEVATNEKLFF. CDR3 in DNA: TGCAGCGTTGAAGTTGCAACTAATGAAAAACTGTTTTTT.